This T cell receptor beta chain was sequenced in a study of OX40 agonist ivuxolimab in advanced cancers. TCRdb's table, derived via immunoSEQ multiplex PCR, lists solely in-frame clones and lacks some. The table lists about 12,000 clones, 86% of them singletons. This CDR3 spans 12 amino acids. Germline assignment: CDR1 SGHVS and CDR2 FQNEAQ. V was clipped by 5 bases and J by 0 bases, with 2 bases between them. The chain is built from TRBV7-8 and TRBJ1-5, with D uncertain. The clonotype comes from an adult with an advanced solid tumor such as melanoma, head and neck, liver or kidney cancer. The sequencing here drew on CD4+ or CD8+ T cells sorted from blood, taken in a trial of the OX40 agonist ivuxolimab. CDR3 DNA sequence: TGTGCCAGCAGCGATAGCAATCAGCCCCAGCATTTT. As protein: CASSDSNQPQHF.